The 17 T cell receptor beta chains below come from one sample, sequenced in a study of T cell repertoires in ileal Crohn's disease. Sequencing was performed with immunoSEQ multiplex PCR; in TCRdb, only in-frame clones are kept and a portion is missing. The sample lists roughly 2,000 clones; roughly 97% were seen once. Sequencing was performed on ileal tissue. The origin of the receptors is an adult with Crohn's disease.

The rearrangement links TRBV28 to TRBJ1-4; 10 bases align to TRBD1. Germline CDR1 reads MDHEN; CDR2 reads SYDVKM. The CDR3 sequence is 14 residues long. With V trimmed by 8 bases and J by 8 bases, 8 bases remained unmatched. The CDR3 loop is CASFDRGRREKLFF. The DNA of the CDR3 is TGTGCCAGCTTTGACAGGGGGCGACGGGAAAAACTGTTTTTT. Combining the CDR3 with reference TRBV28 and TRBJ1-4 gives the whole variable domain DVKVTQSSRYLVKRTGEKVFLECVQDMDHENMFWYRQDPGLGLRLIYFSYDVKMKEKGDIPEGYSVSREKKERFSLILESASTNQTSMYLCASFDRGRREKLFFGSGTQLSVL.

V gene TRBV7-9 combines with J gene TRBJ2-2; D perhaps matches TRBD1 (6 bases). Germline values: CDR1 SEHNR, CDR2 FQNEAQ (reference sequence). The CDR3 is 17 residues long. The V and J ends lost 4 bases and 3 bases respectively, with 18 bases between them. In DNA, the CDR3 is TGTGCCAGCAGCTCGTCAGGGACACGAACACACACCGGGGAGCTGTTTTTT. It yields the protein CASSSSGTRTHTGELFF. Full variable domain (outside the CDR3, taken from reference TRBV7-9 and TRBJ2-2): DTGVSQNPRHKITKRGQNVTFRCDPISEHNRLYWYRQTLGQGPEFLTYFQNEAQLEKSRLLSDRFSAERPKGSFSTLEIQRTEQGDSAMYLCASSSSGTRTHTGELFFGEGSRLTVL.

The CDR3 DNA is TGTGCCAGCCTCGGGACAGGGGAATACGAGCAGTACTTC. It encodes CASLGTGEYEQYF. J is TRBJ2-7 and V is TRBV28, with 10 bases that match TRBD1. The CDR3 runs 13 residues. Germline V gene data show CDR1 as MDHEN and CDR2 as SYDVKM. V gave up 8 bases and J gave up 4 bases; unmatched junction bases: 5.

The CDR3 nucleotides read TGTGCCAGCAGTTATATTCATGGGGAGGGCTACACCTTC. This encodes CASSYIHGEGYTF. The V call is TRBV6-1, the J call TRBJ1-2; D remains unclear. Germline V gene sequence: CDR1 MNHNS, CDR2 SASEGT. The CDR3 consists of 13 residues. V was trimmed by 5 bases and J by 8 bases, leaving 15 bases between them.

The CDR3: CASSKGVYTEAFF. The CDR3 DNA reads TGTGCCAGCAGTAAGGGGGTTTACACTGAAGCTTTCTTT. The chain carries TRBV5-4 and TRBJ1-1; D is perhaps TRBD1 (6 bases). The CDR3 has 13 amino acids. V gave up 5 bases and J gave up 3 bases, with 11 bases separating them. The V gene's germline CDR1 is SGHNT and CDR2 YYREEE (reference sequence).

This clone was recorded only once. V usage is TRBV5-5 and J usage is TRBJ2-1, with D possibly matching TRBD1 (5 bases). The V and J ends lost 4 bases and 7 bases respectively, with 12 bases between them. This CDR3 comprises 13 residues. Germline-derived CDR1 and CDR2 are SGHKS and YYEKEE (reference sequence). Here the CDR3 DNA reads TGTGCCAGCAGCGTCCAGGGCGGAAATGAGCAGTTCTTC. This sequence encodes CASSVQGGNEQFF. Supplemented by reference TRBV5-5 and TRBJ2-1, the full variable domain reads DAGVTQSPTHLIKTRGQQVTLRCSPISGHKSVSWYQQVLGQGPQFIFQYYEKEERGRGNFPDRFSARQFPNYSSELNVNALLLGDSALYLCASSVQGGNEQFFGPGTRLTVL.

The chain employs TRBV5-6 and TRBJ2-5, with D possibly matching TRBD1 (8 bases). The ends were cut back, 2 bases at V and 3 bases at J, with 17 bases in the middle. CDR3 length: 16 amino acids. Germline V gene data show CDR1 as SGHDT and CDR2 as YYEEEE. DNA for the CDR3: TGTGCCAGCAGCTTCCGGACAGGGAGGGGGGAAGAGACCCAGTACTTC. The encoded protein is CASSFRTGRGEETQYF.

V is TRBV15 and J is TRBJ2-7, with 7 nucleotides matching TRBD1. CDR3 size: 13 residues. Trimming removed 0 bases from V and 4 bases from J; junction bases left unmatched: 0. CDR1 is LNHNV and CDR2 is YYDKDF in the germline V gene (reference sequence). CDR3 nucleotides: TGTGCCACCAGCAGAGAACAGGGGTACGAGCAGTACTTC. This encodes CATSREQGYEQYF.

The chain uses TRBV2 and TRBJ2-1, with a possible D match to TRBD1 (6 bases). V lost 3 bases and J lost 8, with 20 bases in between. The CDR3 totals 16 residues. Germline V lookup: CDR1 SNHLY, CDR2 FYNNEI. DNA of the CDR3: TGTGCCAGCAGTGAGGAACAGGGCAGTTTGTTCGATGAGCAGTTCTTC. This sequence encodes CASSEEQGSLFDEQFF.

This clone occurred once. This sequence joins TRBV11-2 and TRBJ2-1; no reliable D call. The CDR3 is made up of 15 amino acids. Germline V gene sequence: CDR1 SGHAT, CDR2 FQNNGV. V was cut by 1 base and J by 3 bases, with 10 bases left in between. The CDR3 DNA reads TGTGCCAGCAGCTTAGGTTTGCGGAGCTACAATGAGCAGTTCTTC. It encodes CASSLGLRSYNEQFF.

As DNA, the CDR3 is TGCGCCAGCAGGCGGACTAGCGGGAGCGAAAATACGCAGTATTTT. The encoded protein is CASRRTSGSENTQYF. This sequence joins TRBV5-1 and TRBJ2-3, with TRBD2 matching over 13 bases. Trimming cost V 5 bases and J 7 bases; bases outside gene matches: 7. This CDR3 contains 15 residues. Germline V gene data show CDR1 as SGHRS and CDR2 as YFSETQ. The complete variable domain, with remaining parts taken from reference TRBV5-1 and TRBJ2-3, reads KAGVTQTPRYLIKTRGQQVTLSCSPISGHRSVSWYQQTPGQGLQFLFEYFSETQRNKGNFPGRFSGRQFSNSRSEMNVSTLELGDSALYLCASRRTSGSENTQYFGPGTRLTVL.

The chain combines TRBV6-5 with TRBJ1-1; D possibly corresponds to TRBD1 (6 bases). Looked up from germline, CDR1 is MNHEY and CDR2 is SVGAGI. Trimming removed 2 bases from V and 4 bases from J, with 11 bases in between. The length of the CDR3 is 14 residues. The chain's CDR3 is CASSYDRQRTEAFF. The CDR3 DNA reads TGTGCCAGCAGTTACGACAGGCAACGCACTGAAGCTTTCTTT.

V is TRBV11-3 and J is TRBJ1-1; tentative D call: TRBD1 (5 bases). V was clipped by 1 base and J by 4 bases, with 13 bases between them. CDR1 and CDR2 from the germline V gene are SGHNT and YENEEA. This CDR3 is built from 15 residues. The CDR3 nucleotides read TGTGCCAGCAGCTTAGTATGGGGGGGGACCACTGAAGCTTTCTTT. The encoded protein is CASSLVWGGTTEAFF.

CDR3 nucleotides: TGTGCCAGCAGCTCTAGCGGGAGTTGGGCAGATACGCAGTATTTT. This translates into CASSSSGSWADTQYF. V usage is TRBV9 and J usage is TRBJ2-3; 10 bases are a match to TRBD2. The V gene end was trimmed by 4 bases and the J gene end by 4 bases; junction bases not matched to a gene: 6. This CDR3 is 15 amino acids long. The germline V gene encodes CDR1 SGDLS and CDR2 YYNGEE.

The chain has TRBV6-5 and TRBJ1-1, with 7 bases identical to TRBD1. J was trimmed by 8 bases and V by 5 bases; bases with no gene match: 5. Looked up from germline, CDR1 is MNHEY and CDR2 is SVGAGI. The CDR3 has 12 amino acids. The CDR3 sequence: CASSTPGQEAFF. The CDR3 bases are TGTGCCAGCAGTACTCCGGGACAGGAAGCTTTCTTT.

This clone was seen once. CDR3 residues: CASSRTTGAGGYTF. CDR3 bases: TGTGCCAGCAGCCGAACCACAGGGGCTGGGGGCTACACCTTC. This sequence joins TRBV7-2 and TRBJ1-2; 7 bases fit TRBD1. Germline assignment: CDR1 SGHTA and CDR2 FQGNSA. This CDR3 spans 14 amino acids. V lost 5 bases to trimming and J lost 8 bases; unmatched junction nucleotides: 11.

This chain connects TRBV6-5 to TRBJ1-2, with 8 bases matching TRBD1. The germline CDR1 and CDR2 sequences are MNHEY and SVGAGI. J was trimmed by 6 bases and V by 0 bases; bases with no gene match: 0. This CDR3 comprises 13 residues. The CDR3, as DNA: TGTGCCAGCAGTTACTCGACAGGGGATGGCTACACCTTC. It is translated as CASSYSTGDGYTF.